This T cell receptor beta chain is from a study of shared clonotypes between healthy human individuals. Findings and limits, study-wide: Generally, naive subsets (rather than memory subsets) showed larger estimated richness.

Comment on this clone: Its antigen is undetermined.

Method: immunoSEQ multiplex PCR; TCRdb's copy keeps in-frame clones and lacks some. The sample has over a million clones, 70% to 80% seen once. CDR3 length: 12 residues. Trimming cost V 10 bases and J 6 bases; bases outside gene matches: 2. From germline, CDR1 is ENHRY and CDR2 SYGVKD. Sequenced input: memory CD4+ T cells sorted from blood. Subset denoted: CD45RA-negative fraction. This receptor was identified in a man younger than 35 in good health. This chain uses TRBV10-3 with TRBJ1-4, with 10 bases aligning to TRBD1. CDR3 nucleotide sequence: TGTGCCAGCGGGACAGGGGATGAAAAACTGTTTTTT. This gives the protein CASGTGDEKLFF.